This record concerns one T cell receptor beta chain sequence. Its antigen is not known. The protocol was immunoSEQ multiplex PCR, while the TCRdb copy is restricted to in-frame clones and leaves out a portion. Here the sample spans fewer than 45,000 clones, under 85% being singletons. The data derive from a study of OX40 agonist ivuxolimab in advanced cancers. Across the study: At doses from 0.01 to 10 mg/kg, patients were given intravenous ivuxolimab every 2 weeks. Subjects had a mean age of approximately 60 years, with a range of 23 to 79; approximately 83% were male.

Points from the study as a whole: CD4+ T cells averaged fewer expanded clones than CD8+ T cells. Nonresponders included some who also had low normalized T-cell clonal expansion.

The CDR3 runs to 13 residues. Germline V gene lookup returns CDR1 MNHEY and CDR2 SVGAGI. Trimming stripped 6 bases from V and 2 bases from J, with 10 bases between. This rearrangement joins TRBV6-5 to TRBJ1-1; the D is unclear. The sequence was obtained from an adult with an advanced solid tumor such as melanoma, head and neck, liver or kidney cancer. Sequenced material: CD4+ or CD8+ T cells sorted from blood, taken in a trial of the OX40 agonist ivuxolimab. Written as DNA, the CDR3 is TGTGCCAGCAGCCCTGGCCCCAACACTGAAGCTTTCTTT. It codes for CASSPGPNTEAFF.